This TCR beta chain was captured in a study of blood T cell repertoires in COVID-19. CDR3 length: 12 residues. The V gene's germline CDR1 is SEHNR and CDR2 FQNEAQ (reference sequence). V was clipped by 6 bases and J by 5 bases, with 10 bases between them. Libraries were prepared by immunoSEQ multiplex PCR; TCRdb keeps only in-frame clonotypes and omits some of them. Among around 270,000 clones, approximately 86% were seen once, and the ten largest hold approximately 2%. The table lists this clone with a few counts. The sequence was collected from a man between 25 and 39 years old with active or convalescent COVID-19. Material: peripheral blood. The rearrangement joins TRBV7-9 to TRBJ1-1; D is ambiguous. The chain's CDR3 is CASSRSGTEAFF. CDR3 nucleotides: TGTGCCAGCAGTCGATCCGGTACTGAAGCTTTCTTT.